These T cell receptor beta chains were read from a single sample in a study of neurological immune-mediated disorders. In TCRdb, the 5' RACE reads were re-called with MiXCR into one record per CDR3 protein. Of about 80,000 distinct CDR3 sequences in the sample, almost 6% were seen once. Material: PBMCs. These receptors originate from a woman in her sixties or seventies with multiple sclerosis. Both conserved end residues are part of each CDR3.

V gene: TRBV3-1
CDR3 protein: CASSQGDSREKLFF

V gene: TRBV2
CDR3 protein: CASYAYEQYF

V gene: TRBV5-1
CDR3 protein: CASSLVPQANEKLFF

V gene: TRBV7-2
CDR3 protein: CASSFDRGEVF

V gene: TRBV4-1
CDR3 protein: CASSHLVGPYNEQFF

V gene: TRBV2
CDR3 protein: CASTPGRSTPQHF

V gene: TRBV5-1
CDR3 protein: CASSRTSGGLDEQFF

V gene: TRBV7-8
CDR3 protein: CASSPPTDTRTDTQYF

V gene: TRBV4-2
CDR3 protein: CASSETWGNQETQYF

V gene: TRBV7-6
CDR3 protein: CASSLYRNSGPSGYTF

V gene: TRBV5-1
CDR3 protein: CASSLQLGQGTNLNTEAFF

V gene: TRBV7-8
CDR3 protein: CASSLAGQGFSNQPQHF

V gene: TRBV5-1
CDR3 protein: CASSFWTGSYEQYF

V gene: TRBV5-1
CDR3 protein: CASSLDRISYEQYF

V gene: TRBV5-1
CDR3 protein: CASSYDTDTGELFF

V gene: TRBV20-1
CDR3 protein: CSETSGVTDTQYF

V gene: TRBV12-3/TRBV12-4
CDR3 protein: CASTLLHTGELFF

V gene: TRBV20-1
CDR3 protein: CSLQGQLDTQYF

V gene: TRBV11-3
CDR3 protein: CASSSGQTLANTGELFF

V gene: TRBV5-6
CDR3 protein: CASSLRDRGSLSNQPQHF

V gene: TRBV2
CDR3 protein: CASRYEKLFF

V gene: TRBV6-5
CDR3 protein: CASSYEYRDRGADTQYF

V gene: TRBV20-1
CDR3 protein: CSARAGAGSSYNEQFF

V gene: TRBV20-1
CDR3 protein: CSARTGFPGELFF

V gene: TRBV7-9
CDR3 protein: CASSPPPYGYTF

V gene: TRBV3-1
CDR3 protein: CASSQELRGGSQPQHF

V gene: TRBV10-3
CDR3 protein: CAISEGVRENEQFF

V gene: TRBV7-2
CDR3 protein: CASSLVFSPTDTQYF

V gene: TRBV12-3/TRBV12-4
CDR3 protein: CASSSLTGAIRAFF

V gene: TRBV6-2/TRBV6-3
CDR3 protein: CASRGTVSTNEKLFF

V gene: TRBV5-1
CDR3 protein: CASSKRTQENIQYF

V gene: TRBV5-1
CDR3 protein: CASSLEPLGEKLFF

V gene: TRBV18
CDR3 protein: CASYSVPGELFF

V gene: TRBV4-1
CDR3 protein: CASSQVQGAVGYTF

V gene: TRBV5-1
CDR3 protein: CASSLDTGSYEQYF

V gene: TRBV25-1
CDR3 protein: CASSPRGQDYQPQHF

V gene: TRBV11-1
CDR3 protein: CASSLDDRGNSPLHF

V gene: TRBV20-1
CDR3 protein: CSARDLGLAYNEQFF

V gene: TRBV5-1
CDR3 protein: CASSLADRANTEAFF

V gene: TRBV7-9
CDR3 protein: CASSPVTGLFF

V gene: TRBV6-5
CDR3 protein: CASSYSPGQHEAFF

V gene: TRBV28
CDR3 protein: CASSSRTGQQYF

V gene: TRBV27
CDR3 protein: CASNPRGTGRGETQYF

V gene: TRBV20-1
CDR3 protein: CSARSDGNTEAFF

V gene: TRBV5-1
CDR3 protein: CASSAGSGGNTEAFF

V gene: TRBV5-1
CDR3 protein: CASSPGSGDSTDTQYF

V gene: TRBV29-1
CDR3 protein: CSVGQGADAIYEQYF

V gene: TRBV20-1
CDR3 protein: CSARAYPGLAGSYEQYF

V gene: TRBV20-1
CDR3 protein: CSASEGPWAPLHF

V gene: TRBV5-1
CDR3 protein: CASSIRQGGETQYF